Following are 3 T cell receptor beta chains from one sample sequenced in a study of response to subunit inactivated influenza vaccine. TCRdb fed the RT-PCR reads into MiXCR, producing one record per CDR3 protein. The repertoire includes 400,000 to 650,000 distinct CDR3 sequences, under 8.5% of them detected once, and around 14% sits in the top ten. The material sequenced was PBMCs from blood, taken approximately 25 months after vaccination. All receptors come from a man aged 45 to 75 who received an inactivated influenza vaccine.

This clonotype was observed a handful of times. J is TRBJ2-2 and V is TRBV28; tentatively, D is TRBD2 (5 bases). CDR1 is MDHEN, CDR2 SYDVKM, per germline. The CDR3 contains 15 residues. The V end lost 6 bases, the J end lost 3 bases, and 14 bases lay between the germline ends. Written as DNA, the CDR3 is TGTGCCAGCAGCATTGTCCGGGGTGACACCGGGGAGCTGTTTTTT. Its translation: CASSIVRGDTGELFF.

This clonotype was seen at least ten times. The rearrangement uses TRBV7-2 and TRBJ2-3; D remains unclear. This CDR3 has 15 residues. CDR1 and CDR2 (germline): SGHTA, FQGNSA. Trimming took off 5 bases at V and 1 base at J, with 13 bases between the two ends. The CDR3 loop is CASSTPGVGTDTQYF. The DNA for the CDR3 is TGTGCCAGCAGCACACCCGGAGTAGGCACAGATACGCAGTATTTT.

In its sample, this clonotype was seen a few times. This chain joins TRBV10-1 and TRBJ2-7, with 15 bases lining up with TRBD2. This CDR3 has 19 amino acids. CDR1 and CDR2 from the germline V gene are WNHNN and SYGVQD (reference sequence). V shed 0 bases, J shed 1 base, and the junction held 7 bases outside the gene matches. The CDR3 loop reads CASSESRTSGREGSYEQYF. For the CDR3, the DNA is TGCGCCAGCAGTGAGTCCCGGACTAGCGGGAGGGAGGGGTCCTACGAGCAGTACTTC.